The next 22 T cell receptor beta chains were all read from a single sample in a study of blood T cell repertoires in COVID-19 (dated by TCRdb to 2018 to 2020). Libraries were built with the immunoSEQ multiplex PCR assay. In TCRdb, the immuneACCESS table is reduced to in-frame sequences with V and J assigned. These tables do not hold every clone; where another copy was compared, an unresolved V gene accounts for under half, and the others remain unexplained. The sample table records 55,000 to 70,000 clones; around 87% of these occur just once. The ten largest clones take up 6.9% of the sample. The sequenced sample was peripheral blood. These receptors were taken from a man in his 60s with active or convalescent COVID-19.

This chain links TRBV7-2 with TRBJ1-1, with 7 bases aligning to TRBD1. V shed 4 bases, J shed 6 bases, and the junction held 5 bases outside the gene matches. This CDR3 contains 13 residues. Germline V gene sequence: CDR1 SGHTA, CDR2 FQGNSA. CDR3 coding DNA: TGTGCCAGCAGCTCACAGGGGCGGTCTGAAGCTTTCTTT. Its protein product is CASSSQGRSEAFF.

The CDR3 nucleotides are TGTGCCAGCTCCCGTAGGCAGGGGCCAGAAAAACTGTTTTTT. Its translation: CASSRRQGPEKLFF. The rearrangement links TRBV5-6 to TRBJ1-4, with D possibly matching TRBD1 (6 bases). The CDR3 extends over 14 amino acids. Trimming shortened V by 7 bases and J by 8 bases, and 18 bases separated the two germline ends. Germline V lookup: CDR1 SGHDT, CDR2 YYEEEE.

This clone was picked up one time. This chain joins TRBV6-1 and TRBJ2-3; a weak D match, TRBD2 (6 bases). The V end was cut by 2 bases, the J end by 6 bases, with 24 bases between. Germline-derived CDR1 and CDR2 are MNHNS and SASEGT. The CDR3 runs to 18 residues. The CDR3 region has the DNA TGTGCCAGCAGTGAAAGTTGGCCGGGGACTGATGCTCTGGATACGCAGTATTTT. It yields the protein CASSESWPGTDALDTQYF.

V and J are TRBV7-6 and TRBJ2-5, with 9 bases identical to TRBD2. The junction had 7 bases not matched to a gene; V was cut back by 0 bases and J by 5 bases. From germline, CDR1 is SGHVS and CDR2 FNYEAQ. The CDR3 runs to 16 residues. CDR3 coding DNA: TGTGCCAGCAGCTTAGCGGCGGGAGGGCCACGGGAGACCCAGTACTTC. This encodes CASSLAAGGPRETQYF. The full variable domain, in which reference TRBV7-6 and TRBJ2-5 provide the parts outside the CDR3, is GAGVSQSPRYKVTKRGQDVALRCDPISGHVSLYWYRQALGQGPEFLTYFNYEAQQDKSGLPNDRFSAERPEGSISTLTIQRTEQRDSAMYRCASSLAAGGPRETQYFGPGTRLLVL.

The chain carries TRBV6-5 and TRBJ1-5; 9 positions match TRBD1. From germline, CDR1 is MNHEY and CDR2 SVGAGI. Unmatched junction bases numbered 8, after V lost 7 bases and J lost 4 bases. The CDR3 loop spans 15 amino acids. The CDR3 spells CASTLTGGENQPQHF. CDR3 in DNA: TGTGCCAGCACCCTAACAGGGGGCGAAAATCAGCCCCAGCATTTT.

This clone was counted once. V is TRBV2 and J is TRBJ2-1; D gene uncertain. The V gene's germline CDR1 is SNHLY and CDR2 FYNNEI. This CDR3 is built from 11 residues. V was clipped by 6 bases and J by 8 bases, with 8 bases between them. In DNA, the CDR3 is TGTGCCAGCAGCAACATGCATGAGCAGTTCTTC. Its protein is CASSNMHEQFF.

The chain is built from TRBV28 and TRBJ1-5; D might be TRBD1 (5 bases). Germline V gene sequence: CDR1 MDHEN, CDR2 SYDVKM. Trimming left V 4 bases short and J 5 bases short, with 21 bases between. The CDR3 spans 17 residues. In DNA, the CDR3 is TGTGCCAGCAGTTCGCTTGGGGGAGGCGGGGCCGATCAGCCCCAGCATTTT. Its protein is CASSSLGGGGADQPQHF.

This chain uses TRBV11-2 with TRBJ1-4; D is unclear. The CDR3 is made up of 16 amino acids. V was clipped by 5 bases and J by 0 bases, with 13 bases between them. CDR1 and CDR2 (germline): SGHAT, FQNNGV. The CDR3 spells CASSPGLSATNEKLFF. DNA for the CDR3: TGTGCCAGCAGCCCAGGATTATCTGCAACTAATGAAAAACTGTTTTTT.

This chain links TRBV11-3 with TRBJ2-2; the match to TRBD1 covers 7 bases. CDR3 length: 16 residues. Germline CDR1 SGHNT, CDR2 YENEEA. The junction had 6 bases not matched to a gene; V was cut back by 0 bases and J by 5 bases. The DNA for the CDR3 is TGTGCCAGCAGCTTAGAGGCAGGGGGTATTACCGGGGAGCTGTTTTTT. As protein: CASSLEAGGITGELFF.

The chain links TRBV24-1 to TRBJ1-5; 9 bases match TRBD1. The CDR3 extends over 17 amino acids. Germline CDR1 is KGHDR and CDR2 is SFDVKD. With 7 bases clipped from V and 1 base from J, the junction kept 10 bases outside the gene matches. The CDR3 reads CATSGGQGRRSNQPQHF. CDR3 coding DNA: TGTGCCACCAGCGGCGGACAGGGGAGAAGGAGCAATCAGCCCCAGCATTTT.

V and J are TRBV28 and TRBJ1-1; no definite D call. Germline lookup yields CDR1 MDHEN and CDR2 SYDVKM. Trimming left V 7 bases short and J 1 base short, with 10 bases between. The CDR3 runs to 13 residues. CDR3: CASNSQPNTEAFF. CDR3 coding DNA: TGTGCCAGCAACTCACAGCCGAACACTGAAGCTTTCTTT.

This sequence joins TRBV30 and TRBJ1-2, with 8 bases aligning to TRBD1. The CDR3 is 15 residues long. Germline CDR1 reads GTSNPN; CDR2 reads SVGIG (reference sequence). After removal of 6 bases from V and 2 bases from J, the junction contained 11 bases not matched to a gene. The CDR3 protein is CACRSIRDRNYGYTF. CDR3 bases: TGTGCCTGCCGATCTATCCGGGACAGGAACTATGGCTACACCTTC.

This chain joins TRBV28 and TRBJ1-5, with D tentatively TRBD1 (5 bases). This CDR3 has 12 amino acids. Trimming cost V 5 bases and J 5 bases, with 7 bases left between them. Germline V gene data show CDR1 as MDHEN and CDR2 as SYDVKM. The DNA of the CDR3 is TGTGCCAGCAGTCGCAGGGATCAGCCCCAGCATTTT. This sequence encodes CASSRRDQPQHF.

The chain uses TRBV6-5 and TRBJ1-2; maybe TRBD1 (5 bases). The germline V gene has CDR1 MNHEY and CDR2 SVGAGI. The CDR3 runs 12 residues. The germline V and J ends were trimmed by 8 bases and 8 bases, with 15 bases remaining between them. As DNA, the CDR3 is TGTGCCAGCGCCCCCGGGGGGAAAGGCTACACCTTC. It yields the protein CASAPGGKGYTF.

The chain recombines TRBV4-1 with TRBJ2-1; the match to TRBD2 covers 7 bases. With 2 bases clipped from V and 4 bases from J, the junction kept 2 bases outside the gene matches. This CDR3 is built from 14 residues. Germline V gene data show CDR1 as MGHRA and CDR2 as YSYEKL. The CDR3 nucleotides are TGCGCCAGCAGCCAACTAGCGGTGTACAATGAGCAGTTCTTC. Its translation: CASSQLAVYNEQFF.

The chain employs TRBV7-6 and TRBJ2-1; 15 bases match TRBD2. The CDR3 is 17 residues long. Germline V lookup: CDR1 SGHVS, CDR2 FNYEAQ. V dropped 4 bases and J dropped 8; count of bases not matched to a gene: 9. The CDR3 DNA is TGTGCCAGCAGCTCGCCCGGACTAGCGGGGGGGCTATATGAGCAGTTCTTC. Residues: CASSSPGLAGGLYEQFF.

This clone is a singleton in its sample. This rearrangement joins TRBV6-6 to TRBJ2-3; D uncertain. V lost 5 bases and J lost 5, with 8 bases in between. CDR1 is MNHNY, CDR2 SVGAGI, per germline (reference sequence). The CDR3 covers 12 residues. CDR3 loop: CASSNDIDTQYF. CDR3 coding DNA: TGTGCCAGCAGTAACGACATAGATACGCAGTATTTT.

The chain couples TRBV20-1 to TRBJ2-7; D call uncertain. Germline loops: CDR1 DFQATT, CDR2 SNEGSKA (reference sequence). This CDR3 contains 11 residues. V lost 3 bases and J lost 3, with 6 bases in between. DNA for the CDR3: TGCAGTGCTAGTTCACACTACGAGCAGTACTTC. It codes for CSASSHYEQYF.

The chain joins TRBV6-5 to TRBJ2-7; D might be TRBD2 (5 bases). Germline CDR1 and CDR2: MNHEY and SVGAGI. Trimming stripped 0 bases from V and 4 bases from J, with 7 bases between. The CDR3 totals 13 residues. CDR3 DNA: TGTGCCAGCAGTTACTCACGGGGATACGAGCAGTACTTC. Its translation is CASSYSRGYEQYF.

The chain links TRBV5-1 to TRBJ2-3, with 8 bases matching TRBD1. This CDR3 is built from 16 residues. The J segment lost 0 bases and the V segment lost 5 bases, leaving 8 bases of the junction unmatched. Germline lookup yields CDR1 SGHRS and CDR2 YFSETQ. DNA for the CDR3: TGCGCCAGCAGTTCGAACAGGGGGTCTAGCACAGATACGCAGTATTTT. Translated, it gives CASSSNRGSSTDTQYF.

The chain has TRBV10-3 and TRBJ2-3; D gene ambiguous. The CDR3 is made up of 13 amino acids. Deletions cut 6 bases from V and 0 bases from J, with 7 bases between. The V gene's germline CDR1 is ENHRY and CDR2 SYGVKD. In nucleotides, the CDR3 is TGTGCCATCAGGGGCTCCAGCACAGATACGCAGTATTTT. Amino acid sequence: CAIRGSSTDTQYF.

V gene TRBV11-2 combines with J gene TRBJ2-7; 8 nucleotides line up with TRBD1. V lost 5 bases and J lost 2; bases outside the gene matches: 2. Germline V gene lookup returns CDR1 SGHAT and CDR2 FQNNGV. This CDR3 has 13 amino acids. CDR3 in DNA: TGTGCCAGCAGCCCGGACAGGGCCTACGAGCAGTACTTC. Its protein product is CASSPDRAYEQYF.